These T cell receptor beta chains were read from a single sample in a study of OX40 agonist ivuxolimab in advanced cancers. Repertoires were generated with immunoSEQ multiplex PCR, while TCRdb's copy carries only in-frame clones and drops some. The sample contains about 71,000 clones, approximately 84% of which appear only once. The sample consisted of CD4+ or CD8+ T cells sorted from blood, taken in a trial of the OX40 agonist ivuxolimab. The source of these receptors is an adult with an advanced solid tumor such as melanoma, head and neck, liver or kidney cancer. The CDR3 runs from the conserved cysteine through the conserved F or W. A D gene is named only where the DNA matches it firmly. Only part of the rows carry a size: once, few, many, or a class if the clone is expanded.

V: TRBV5-1
J: TRBJ2-5
size: .
D: .
DNA: TGCGCCAGCAGCACCGGACTGCAAGAGACCCAGTACTTC
CDR3: CASSTGLQETQYF

V: TRBV6-5
J: TRBJ1-3
size: .
D: .
DNA: TGTGCCAGCAGTGTAACCGACAGCCCGAGAAACACCATATATTTT
CDR3: CASSVTDSPRNTIYF

V: TRBV5-1
J: TRBJ1-1
size: .
D: .
DNA: TGCGCCAGCAGTTCAGGGAACGGGGTGAACACTGAAGCTTTCTTT
CDR3: CASSSGNGVNTEAFF

V: TRBV5-1
J: TRBJ2-2
size: .
D: .
DNA: TGCGCCAGCAGCTTGGTCCTTTCCCAGGGACGGAGGGACACCGGGGAGCTGTTTTTT
CDR3: CASSLVLSQGRRDTGELFF

V: TRBV7-9
J: TRBJ2-3
size: .
D: .
DNA: TGTGCCAGCAGCCGGGACGGAGGGTCTGGAGATACGCAGTATTTT
CDR3: CASSRDGGSGDTQYF

V: TRBV15
J: TRBJ1-5
size: .
D: .
DNA: TGTGCCACCAGCAGAGGGACAGAGGGTCAGCCCCAGCATTTT
CDR3: CATSRGTEGQPQHF

V: TRBV10-1
J: TRBJ1-6
size: .
D: .
DNA: TGCGCCAGCAGTGAAGAGGTGGCGGGTTCACCCCTCCACTTT
CDR3: CASSEEVAGSPLHF

V: TRBV5-1
J: TRBJ2-7
size: .
D: TRBD2
DNA: TGCGCCAGCAGCTTTACCGGGACTAGCGGCTACGAGCAGTACTTC
CDR3: CASSFTGTSGYEQYF

V: TRBV7-2
J: TRBJ2-4
size: once
D: .
DNA: TGTGCCAGCAGCTCCTGGGAAGATGGGAACATTCAGTACTTC
CDR3: CASSSWEDGNIQYF

V: TRBV28
J: TRBJ1-4
size: .
D: .
DNA: TGTGCCAGCCAGGGTAGGACTGAAAAACTGTTTTTT
CDR3: CASQGRTEKLFF

V: TRBV2
J: TRBJ1-5
size: .
D: .
DNA: TGTGCCAGCAGTGGATTGGGGGAGCCCCAGCATTTT
CDR3: CASSGLGEPQHF

V: TRBV10-2
J: TRBJ2-7
size: .
D: TRBD1
DNA: TGCGCCAGCATAGGGACAGGGACTTACGAGCAGTACTTC
CDR3: CASIGTGTYEQYF

V: TRBV19
J: TRBJ2-6
size: .
D: .
DNA: TGTGCCAGTAGTAGACCAGGAGGGTCTGGGGCCAACGTCCTGACTTTC
CDR3: CASSRPGGSGANVLTF

V: TRBV5-1
J: TRBJ1-4
size: .
D: .
DNA: TGCGCCAGCAGCTTGGAGACAGGTCAGAAAAAACTGTTTTTT
CDR3: CASSLETGQKKLFF

V: TRBV28
J: TRBJ1-5
size: .
D: TRBD1
DNA: TGTGCCATCGCCGGGACAGGGGGAAATCAGCCCCAGCATTTT
CDR3: CAIAGTGGNQPQHF

V: TRBV11-2
J: TRBJ1-3
size: .
D: .
DNA: TGTGCCAGCAGTCTAAGGTTACAGGGATTCACCATATATTTT
CDR3: CASSLRLQGFTIYF

V: TRBV10-1
J: TRBJ2-3
size: .
D: .
DNA: TGCGCCAGCACCCCCCTGCGGGGAGATACGCAGTATTTT
CDR3: CASTPLRGDTQYF

V: TRBV7-9
J: TRBJ2-2
size: once
D: TRBD1
DNA: TGTGCCAGCAGCCCCCAGGGGGCGCGGACCGGGGAGCTGTTTTTT
CDR3: CASSPQGARTGELFF

V: TRBV28
J: TRBJ1-2
size: .
D: .
DNA: TGTGCAACCAGCGGGGGGCTAAAGGGCTACACCTTC
CDR3: CATSGGLKGYTF

V: TRBV27
J: TRBJ1-1
size: .
D: .
DNA: TGTGCCAGCAGTTTGCGAGGGAACACTGAAGCTTTCTTT
CDR3: CASSLRGNTEAFF

V: TRBV28
J: TRBJ1-2
size: .
D: .
DNA: TGTGCCAGCAGTTTAGGACCCGGGACGAACTATGGCTACACCTTC
CDR3: CASSLGPGTNYGYTF

V: TRBV5-1
J: TRBJ1-2
size: once
D: .
DNA: TGCGCCAGCAGTTCGGGGGTGTTGAATGGCTACACCTTC
CDR3: CASSSGVLNGYTF

V: TRBV7-2
J: TRBJ1-1
size: .
D: .
DNA: TGTGCCAGCAGCCATGACAGAATGAACACTGAAGCTTTCTTT
CDR3: CASSHDRMNTEAFF

V: TRBV18
J: TRBJ2-1
size: .
D: .
DNA: TGTGCCAGCTCCCTAAGTAGCGTCAATGAGCAGTTCTTC
CDR3: CASSLSSVNEQFF

V: TRBV14
J: TRBJ1-1
size: .
D: .
DNA: TGTGCCAGCAGCCAAGCTGGCTTGAACACTGAAGCTTTCTTT
CDR3: CASSQAGLNTEAFF

V: TRBV6-5
J: TRBJ1-3
size: once
D: TRBD1
DNA: TGTGCCAGCAGTTACAGGGGGCCCGAAAACACCATATATTTT
CDR3: CASSYRGPENTIYF

V: TRBV19
J: TRBJ2-5
size: few
D: .
DNA: TGTGCCACCCGCAGGACTATTAAAGAGACCCAGTACTTC
CDR3: CATRRTIKETQYF

V: TRBV25-1
J: TRBJ2-6
size: .
D: TRBD1
DNA: TGTGCCAGCAGTGAACGGACAGGGGGCGCGAATGGGGCCAACGTCCTGACTTTC
CDR3: CASSERTGGANGANVLTF

V: TRBV28
J: TRBJ1-5
size: few
D: TRBD1
DNA: TGTGCCAGCAGTTTCCCACAGACAGGGTATAGCAATCAGCCCCAGCATTTT
CDR3: CASSFPQTGYSNQPQHF

V: TRBV19
J: TRBJ2-1
size: .
D: .
DNA: TGTGCCAGTAGTAATAGGGGCTCGGTGGGTGAGCAGTTCTTC
CDR3: CASSNRGSVGEQFF

V: TRBV5-1
J: TRBJ1-1
size: .
D: .
DNA: TGCGCCAGCAGCTCGCGGAGGGCGGGGGGCGATCACATGAACACTGAAGCTTTCTTT
CDR3: CASSSRRAGGDHMNTEAFF

V: TRBV4-1
J: TRBJ2-3
size: .
D: .
DNA: TGCGCCAGCAGCCAAGCCTACAGGGAGGCCCTCACAGATACGCAGTATTTT
CDR3: CASSQAYREALTDTQYF

V: TRBV6-5
J: TRBJ2-7
size: .
D: TRBD2
DNA: TGTGCCAGCCTACCTAGCGGGGCGTACGAGCAGTACTTC
CDR3: CASLPSGAYEQYF

V: TRBV14
J: TRBJ1-1
size: few
D: .
DNA: TGTGCCAGCAGCCCAGCCTACTTGAACACTGAAGCTTTCTTT
CDR3: CASSPAYLNTEAFF

V: TRBV6-5
J: TRBJ1-5
size: .
D: .
DNA: TGTGCCAGCAGTCCCGCCTGGGGCAATCAGCCCCAGCATTTT
CDR3: CASSPAWGNQPQHF

V: TRBV5-4
J: TRBJ2-1
size: .
D: .
DNA: TGTGCCAGCAGCTTGGGGGGCGGGGTTTACAATGAGCAATTCTTC
CDR3: CASSLGGGVYNEQFF

V: TRBV29-1
J: TRBJ2-3
size: .
D: .
DNA: TGCAGCGTTGCGCACAGGGAGGAGGGCACAGATACGCAGTATTTT
CDR3: CSVAHREEGTDTQYF